The present T cell receptor (beta chain) was sequenced within a study of cytomegalovirus exposure and HLA in healthy donors. Regarding the study as a whole: Using the classifier, cytomegalovirus status was reportedly diagnosed with high specificity and sensitivity. Most TCR sequences proved rare, with some public TCRs found in many donors. Based on reports, TCR beta sequences accurately predicted HLA-A and HLA-B alleles for most subjects.

The PCR was carried out with 60 Vbeta primers and 13 Jbeta primers. Assay used: immunoSEQ multiplex PCR; TCRdb lists only in-frame clones, some missing. The top ten hold roughly 3.7% of the sample, which has around 20,000 clones, more than 60% seen once. Per the germline V gene, CDR1 is LGHNA and CDR2 is YNFKEQ. This CDR3 has 17 residues. J lost 3 bases, V lost 4 bases, and 11 bases had no gene match. Turning to this clone: Its antigen is currently unknown.

The chain employs TRBV4-2 and TRBJ1-4; TRBD1 agrees at 7 bases. This receptor was taken from a young man in good health and CMV-seronegative. The sequencing input was PBMCs. The CDR3 sequence is CASSLTPGGLANEKLFF. In nucleotides, the CDR3 is TGTGCCAGCAGCCTGACGCCAGGGGGACTGGCTAATGAAAAACTGTTTTTT.